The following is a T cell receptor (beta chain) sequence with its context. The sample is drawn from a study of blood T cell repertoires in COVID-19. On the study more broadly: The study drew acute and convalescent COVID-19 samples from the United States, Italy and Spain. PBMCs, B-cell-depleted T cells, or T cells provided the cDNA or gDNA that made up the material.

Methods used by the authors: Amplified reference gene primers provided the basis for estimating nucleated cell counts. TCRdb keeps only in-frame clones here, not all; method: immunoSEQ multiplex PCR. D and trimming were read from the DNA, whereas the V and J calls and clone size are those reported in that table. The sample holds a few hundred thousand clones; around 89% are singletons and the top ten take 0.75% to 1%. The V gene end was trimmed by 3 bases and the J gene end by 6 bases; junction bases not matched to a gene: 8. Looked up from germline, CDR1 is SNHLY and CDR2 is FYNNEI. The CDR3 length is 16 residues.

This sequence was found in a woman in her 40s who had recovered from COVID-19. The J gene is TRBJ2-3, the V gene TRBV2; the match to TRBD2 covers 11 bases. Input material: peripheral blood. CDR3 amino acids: CASSDLAGGGRDTQYF. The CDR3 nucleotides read TGTGCCAGCAGTGATCTAGCGGGAGGAGGTAGGGATACGCAGTATTTT.